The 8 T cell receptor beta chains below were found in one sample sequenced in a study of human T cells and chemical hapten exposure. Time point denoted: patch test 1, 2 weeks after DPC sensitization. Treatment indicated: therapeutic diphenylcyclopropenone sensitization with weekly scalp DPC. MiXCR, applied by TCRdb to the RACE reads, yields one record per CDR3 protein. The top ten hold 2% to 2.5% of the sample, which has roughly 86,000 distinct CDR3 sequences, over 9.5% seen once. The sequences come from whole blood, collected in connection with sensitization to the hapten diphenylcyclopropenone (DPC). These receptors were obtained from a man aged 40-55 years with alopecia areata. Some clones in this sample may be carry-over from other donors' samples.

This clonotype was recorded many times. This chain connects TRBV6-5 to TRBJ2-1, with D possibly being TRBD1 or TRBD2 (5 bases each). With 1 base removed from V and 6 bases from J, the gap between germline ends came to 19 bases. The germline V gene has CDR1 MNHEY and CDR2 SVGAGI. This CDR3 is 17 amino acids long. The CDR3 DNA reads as TGTGCCAGCAGTTACTGGGACCCCATCGGGGCGACCAATGAGCAGTTCTTC. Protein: CASSYWDPIGATNEQFF.

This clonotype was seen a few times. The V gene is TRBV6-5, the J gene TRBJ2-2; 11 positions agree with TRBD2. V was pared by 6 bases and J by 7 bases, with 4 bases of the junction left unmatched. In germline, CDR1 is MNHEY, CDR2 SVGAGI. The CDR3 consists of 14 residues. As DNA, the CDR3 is TGTGCCAGCAGGCCCGGGACTAGCGGCGGGGAGCTGTTTTTT. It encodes CASRPGTSGGELFF.

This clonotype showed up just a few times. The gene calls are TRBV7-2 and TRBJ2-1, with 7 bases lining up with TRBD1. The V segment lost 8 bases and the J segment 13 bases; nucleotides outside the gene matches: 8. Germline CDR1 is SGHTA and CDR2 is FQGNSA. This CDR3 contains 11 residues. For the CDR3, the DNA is TGTGCCAGCGGAGACAGGGATCCACAGTTCTTC. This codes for CASGDRDPQFF.

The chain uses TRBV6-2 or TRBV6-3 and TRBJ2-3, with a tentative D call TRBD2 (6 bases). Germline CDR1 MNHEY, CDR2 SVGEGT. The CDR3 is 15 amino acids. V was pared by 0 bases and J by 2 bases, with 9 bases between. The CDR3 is CASSYSSSDTDTQYF. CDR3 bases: TGTGCCAGCAGTTACTCGTCTAGCGACACAGATACGCAGTATTTT.

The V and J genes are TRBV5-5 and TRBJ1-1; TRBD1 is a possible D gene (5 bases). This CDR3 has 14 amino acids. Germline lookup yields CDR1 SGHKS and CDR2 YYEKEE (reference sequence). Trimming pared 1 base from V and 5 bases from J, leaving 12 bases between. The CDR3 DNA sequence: TGTGCCAGCAGCTTGCTAAGGGACGAAACTGAAGCTTTCTTT. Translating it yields CASSLLRDETEAFF.

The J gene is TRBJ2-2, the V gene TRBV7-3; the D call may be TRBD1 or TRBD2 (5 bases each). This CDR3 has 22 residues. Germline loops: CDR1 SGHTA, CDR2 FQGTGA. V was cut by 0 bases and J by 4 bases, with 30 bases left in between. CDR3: CASSLTTSGRAQGPGGTGELFF. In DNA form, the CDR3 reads TGTGCCAGCAGCTTAACAACATCCGGGCGGGCCCAGGGCCCTGGGGGCACCGGGGAGCTGTTTTTT.

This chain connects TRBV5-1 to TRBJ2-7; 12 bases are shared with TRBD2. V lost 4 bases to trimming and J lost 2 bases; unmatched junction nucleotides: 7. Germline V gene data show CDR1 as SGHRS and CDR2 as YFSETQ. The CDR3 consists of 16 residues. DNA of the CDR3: TGCGCCAGCAGCCAAACACTAGCGGGAGGCGCCTACGAGCAGTACTTC. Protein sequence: CASSQTLAGGAYEQYF.

CDR3 sequence: CSVGRGTGANVLTF. CDR3 nucleotide sequence: TGCAGCGTTGGCAGGGGGACTGGGGCCAACGTCCTGACTTTC. This chain links TRBV29-1 with TRBJ2-6; 7 bases line up with TRBD1. The CDR3 length is 14 residues. With V trimmed by 4 bases and J by 2 bases, 2 bases remained unmatched. From germline, CDR1 is SQVTM and CDR2 ANQGSEA.